What follows are 10 T cell receptor beta chains derived from one specimen sequenced in a study of post-analysis software for immune sequencing data. The authors incorporated unique molecular identifiers into the TCR beta cDNA libraries. One entry per CDR3 protein results from TCRdb running MiXCR on the PCR reads. The data show roughly 540,000 distinct CDR3 sequences, roughly 34% seen once. Their specific antigens are unknown. Points from the study as a whole: Patients carried roughly 5 TRBV segments more frequently than controls did, and TRBV5-6, TRBV5-1 and TRBV20-1 were among them.

The sequenced sample was blood. These receptors were taken from a girl aged 2-17 years with multiple sclerosis.

This rearrangement joins TRBV6-6 to TRBJ2-3, with D possibly TRBD1 on 6 matching bases. The germline CDR1 and CDR2 sequences are MNHNY and SVGAGI (reference sequence). V shed 8 bases and J shed 2 bases, with 14 bases lying between them. This CDR3 is built from 14 residues. This chain's CDR3 is CASGSGQTTDTQYF. In nucleotides, the CDR3 is TGTGCCAGCGGTAGTGGACAGACCACAGATACGCAGTATTTT.

The chain joins TRBV5-1 to TRBJ2-7, with D perhaps TRBD1 (6 bases). CDR1 and CDR2 (germline): SGHRS, YFSETQ. This CDR3 has 14 amino acids. Trimming stripped 5 bases from V and 6 bases from J, with 18 bases between. In DNA, the CDR3 is TGCGCCAGCAGTGAAATTGCGGACAGAGGCGAGCAGTACTTC. Translated: CASSEIADRGEQYF. Filled out from reference TRBV5-1 and TRBJ2-7, the complete variable domain reads KAGVTQTPRYLIKTRGQQVTLSCSPISGHRSVSWYQQTPGQGLQFLFEYFSETQRNKGNFPGRFSGRQFSNSRSEMNVSTLELGDSALYLCASSEIADRGEQYFGPGTRLTVT.

The CDR3 loop is CAISERDRGRTEAFF. In nucleotides, the CDR3 is TGTGCCATCAGTGAGAGGGACAGGGGTCGTACTGAAGCTTTCTTT. The chain links TRBV10-3 to TRBJ1-1; 10 nucleotides agree with TRBD1. Trimming removed 2 bases from V and 5 bases from J; junction bases left unmatched: 5. In germline, CDR1 is ENHRY, CDR2 SYGVKD. The CDR3 consists of 15 residues.

This rearrangement joins TRBV3-1 to TRBJ2-5, with D unclear. Germline CDR1 and CDR2: LGHDT and YNNKEL (reference sequence). V gave up 4 bases and J gave up 0 bases, with 15 bases separating them. The CDR3 is 16 amino acids. CDR3 loop: CASSLLGFEYQETQYF. CDR3 bases: TGTGCCAGCAGCCTCCTGGGCTTTGAGTACCAAGAGACCCAGTACTTC.

The chain has TRBV20-1 and TRBJ2-1, with a weak D call TRBD2 (5 bases). Trimming stripped 5 bases from V and 7 bases from J, with 15 bases between. This CDR3 region has 13 residues. The germline gives CDR1 DFQATT, CDR2 SNEGSKA (reference sequence). This CDR3 is CSAHGLVPNEQFF. Written as DNA, the CDR3 is TGCAGTGCTCACGGACTCGTGCCAAATGAGCAGTTCTTC.

The chain uses TRBV15 and TRBJ2-6; D not resolved. With 0 bases removed from V and 4 bases from J, the gap between germline ends came to 4 bases. The CDR3 consists of 14 residues. The germline CDR1 and CDR2 sequences are LNHNV and YYDKDF (reference sequence). CDR3 in DNA: TGTGCCACCAGCAGAGACTCGGGGGCCAACGTCCTGACTTTC. Protein sequence: CATSRDSGANVLTF.

As regards this clonotype: The junction does not match germline at one end; this may be a read error. V and J are TRBV6-1 and TRBJ2-1, with 7 bases aligning to TRBD1. Germline loops: CDR1 MNHNS, CDR2 SASEGT. This CDR3 region has 15 residues. In DNA form, the CDR3 reads TGTGCCAGCAGCTCCCGGGACAGACTTTACAATGGGCAGTTCTTC. Translated: CASSSRDRLYNGQFF.

The genes are TRBV5-1 and TRBJ1-1, with D hard to call. The CDR3 is 16 amino acids. Trimming cost V 0 bases and J 2 bases, with 14 bases left between them. The germline V gene has CDR1 SGHRS and CDR2 YFSETQ. DNA for the CDR3: TGCGCCAGCAGCTTGGTTACGAGGGCCCCTAACACTGAAGCTTTCTTT. This gives the protein CASSLVTRAPNTEAFF.

This clonotype has only a few counts. V is TRBV28 and J is TRBJ2-3, with TRBD2 as a possible D gene (6 bases). The germline V gene has CDR1 MDHEN and CDR2 SYDVKM. The CDR3 runs 15 residues. V lost 5 bases and J lost 1, with 13 bases in between. The CDR3 DNA reads TGTGCCAGCAGTCCCCGCCGCGGGGGCACAGATACGCAGTATTTT. Amino acids: CASSPRRGGTDTQYF.

The CDR3 nucleotides read TGTGCCAGCAGCTTTGATAGCGGGGGGACCCCTCAAGAGACCCAGTACTTC. Protein sequence: CASSFDSGGTPQETQYF. The rearrangement joins TRBV5-5 to TRBJ2-5, with 10 bases matching TRBD2. The CDR3 loop spans 17 amino acids. The germline V gene encodes CDR1 SGHKS and CDR2 YYEKEE (reference sequence). The V segment lost 2 bases and the J segment 2 bases; nucleotides outside the gene matches: 9.